A selection of T cell receptor beta chains follows, all from one sample in a study of T-cell reconstitution after alpha-beta-depleted transplantation in children. TCRdb fed the PCR reads into MiXCR, producing one record per CDR3 protein. The sample yields around 93,000 distinct CDR3 sequences, 6.5% to 8.5% seen once. The sample in question was PBMCs from the stem cell graft donor, obtained from the stem cell graft. The receptors were gathered from a human donor who donated a stem cell graft to a child with congenital amegakaryocytic thrombocytopenia. The CDR3 runs from the conserved cysteine through the conserved F or W. D genes are given only for firm matches. A clone size is listed for some rows: how often the clone was seen (once, few, many), or a class if it is expanded.

j_gene: TRBJ1-1
abundance: -
d_gene: -
v_gene: TRBV29-1
CDR3nt: TGCAGCGTTGGGCAGGACGGGTACACTGAAGCTTTCTTT
CDR3aa: CSVGQDGYTEAFF

j_gene: TRBJ2-5
abundance: many
d_gene: -
v_gene: TRBV5-1
CDR3nt: TGCGCCAGCAGCGGGGGGACTCCGCAAGAGACCCAGTACTTC
CDR3aa: CASSGGTPQETQYF

j_gene: TRBJ1-2
abundance: -
d_gene: TRBD1
v_gene: TRBV27
CDR3nt: TGTGCCAGCAGCCCTACCCGACAGGGCTATGGCTACACCTTC
CDR3aa: CASSPTRQGYGYTF

j_gene: TRBJ2-2
abundance: few
d_gene: -
v_gene: TRBV4-2
CDR3nt: TGTGCCAGCAGCCAAGATAGGTCGGTGCCAGGCGGGGAGCTGTTTTTT
CDR3aa: CASSQDRSVPGGELFF

j_gene: TRBJ2-2
abundance: -
d_gene: TRBD2
v_gene: TRBV28
CDR3nt: TGTGCCAGCAGTTCCTCATTTGGCACTAGCGGGACTGGGGGCACCGGGGAGCTGTTTTTT
CDR3aa: CASSSSFGTSGTGGTGELFF

j_gene: TRBJ2-3
abundance: few
d_gene: -
v_gene: TRBV20-1
CDR3nt: TGCAGTTCAGGGAGGGGGGGCCGGGCAGATACGCAGTATTTT
CDR3aa: CSSGRGGRADTQYF

j_gene: TRBJ1-6
abundance: many
d_gene: -
v_gene: TRBV12-3/TRBV12-4
CDR3nt: TGTGCCAGCAGCTTGAATAATTCACCCCTCCACTTT
CDR3aa: CASSLNNSPLHF

j_gene: TRBJ1-1
abundance: many
d_gene: TRBD1
v_gene: TRBV7-2
CDR3nt: TGTGCCAGCAGCCCCGAAACGGGACAGTGGACTGAAGCTTTCTTT
CDR3aa: CASSPETGQWTEAFF

j_gene: TRBJ2-3
abundance: many
d_gene: -
v_gene: TRBV7-8
CDR3nt: TGTGCCAGCAGTTCTGGAAGACTGGGGGCAGATACGCAGTATTTT
CDR3aa: CASSSGRLGADTQYF

j_gene: TRBJ2-7
abundance: many
d_gene: TRBD2
v_gene: TRBV28
CDR3nt: TGTGCCAGCAGCCTAGCGGGAGAGACGTACGAGCAGTACTTC
CDR3aa: CASSLAGETYEQYF

j_gene: TRBJ2-3
abundance: -
d_gene: -
v_gene: TRBV7-8
CDR3nt: TGTGCCAGCAGCCTACCTCATCGTGAAGATACGCAGTATTTT
CDR3aa: CASSLPHREDTQYF

j_gene: TRBJ2-1
abundance: many
d_gene: -
v_gene: TRBV4-2
CDR3nt: TGTGCCAGCAGCCAAGATTGGGAGGGGGGAAATAGCAATGAGCAGTTCTTC
CDR3aa: CASSQDWEGGNSNEQFF

j_gene: TRBJ2-2
abundance: many
d_gene: -
v_gene: TRBV6-6
CDR3nt: TGTGCCAGCAGTTACTCGAGCACCGGGGAGCTGTTTTTT
CDR3aa: CASSYSSTGELFF

j_gene: TRBJ2-3
abundance: many
d_gene: -
v_gene: TRBV5-1
CDR3nt: TGCGCCAGCAGCTGGGGCCAGGGGTCTACGCAGTATTTT
CDR3aa: CASSWGQGSTQYF

j_gene: TRBJ2-4
abundance: many
d_gene: TRBD1
v_gene: TRBV6-1
CDR3nt: TGTGCCAGCAGTAAAACGACAGGGGCAGGGGACATTCAGTACTTC
CDR3aa: CASSKTTGAGDIQYF

j_gene: TRBJ2-1
abundance: -
d_gene: -
v_gene: TRBV2
CDR3nt: TGTGCCAGTCGGGACCCAGGCTCCTACAATGAGCAGTTCTTC
CDR3aa: CASRDPGSYNEQFF

j_gene: TRBJ1-1
abundance: many
d_gene: TRBD1
v_gene: TRBV12-3/TRBV12-4
CDR3nt: TGTGCCAGCAGAAGGACAGGGATCACTGAAGCTTTCTTT
CDR3aa: CASRRTGITEAFF

j_gene: TRBJ2-5
abundance: many
d_gene: -
v_gene: TRBV7-6
CDR3nt: TGTGCCAGCAGCTCGAACAGGGTGGAGACCCAGTACTTC
CDR3aa: CASSSNRVETQYF

j_gene: TRBJ2-2
abundance: many
d_gene: TRBD1
v_gene: TRBV12-3/TRBV12-4
CDR3nt: TGTGCCAGCAGTTTAGGGGACAGGGCCCACACCGGGGAGCTGTTTTTT
CDR3aa: CASSLGDRAHTGELFF

j_gene: TRBJ1-3
abundance: many
d_gene: TRBD1
v_gene: TRBV5-1
CDR3nt: TGCGCCAGCAGCCGGACAGGGGAAGCTGGAAACACCATATATTTT
CDR3aa: CASSRTGEAGNTIYF

j_gene: TRBJ1-4
abundance: many
d_gene: -
v_gene: TRBV20-1
CDR3nt: TGCAGTGCGCGTTCCCCGGACGGTCCGACTAATGAAAAACTGTTTTTT
CDR3aa: CSARSPDGPTNEKLFF

j_gene: TRBJ2-3
abundance: many
d_gene: -
v_gene: TRBV20-1
CDR3nt: TGCAGTGCAACAGGGAGGATGAAAACAGATACGCAGTATTTT
CDR3aa: CSATGRMKTDTQYF

j_gene: TRBJ2-1
abundance: many
d_gene: -
v_gene: TRBV7-2
CDR3nt: TGTGCCAGCAGCACAGACAGGCCGACCCTTGCGGAGCAGTTCTTC
CDR3aa: CASSTDRPTLAEQFF